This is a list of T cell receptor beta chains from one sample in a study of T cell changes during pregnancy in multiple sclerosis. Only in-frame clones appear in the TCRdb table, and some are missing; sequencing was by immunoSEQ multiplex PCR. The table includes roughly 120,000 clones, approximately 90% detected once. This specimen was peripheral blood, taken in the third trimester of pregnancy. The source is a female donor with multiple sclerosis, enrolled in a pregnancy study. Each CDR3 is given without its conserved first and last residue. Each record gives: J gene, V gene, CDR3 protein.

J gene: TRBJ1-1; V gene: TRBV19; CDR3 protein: ASSPDRGTEAF
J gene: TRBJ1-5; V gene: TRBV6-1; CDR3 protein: ASSEYRTASNQPQH
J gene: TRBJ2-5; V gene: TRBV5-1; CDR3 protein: ASSATLRETQY
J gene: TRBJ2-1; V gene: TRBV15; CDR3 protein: ATSRDRGRNEQF
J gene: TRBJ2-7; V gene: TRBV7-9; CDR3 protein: ASSLSSYEQY
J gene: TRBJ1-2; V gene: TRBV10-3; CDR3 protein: ATAQLGQGNGYT
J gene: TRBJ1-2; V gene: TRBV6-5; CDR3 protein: ASSNRVASGYT
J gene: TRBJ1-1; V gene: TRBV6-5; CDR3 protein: ASSYSRTGDTEAF
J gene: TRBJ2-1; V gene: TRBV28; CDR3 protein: ASSFPPLFSGRAGNEQF
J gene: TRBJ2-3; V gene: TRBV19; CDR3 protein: ASRIQSSTDTQY
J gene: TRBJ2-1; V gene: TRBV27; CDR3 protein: ASTSTGSFDNEQF
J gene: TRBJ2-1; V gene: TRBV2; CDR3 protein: ASSVDGTSGRGEQF
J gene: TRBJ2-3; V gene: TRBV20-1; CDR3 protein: SARRGDTQY
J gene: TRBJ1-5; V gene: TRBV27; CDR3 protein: ASSPRPPPANQPQH
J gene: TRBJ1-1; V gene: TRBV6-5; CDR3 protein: ASSSYRGGTEAF
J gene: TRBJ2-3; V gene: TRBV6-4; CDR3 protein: ASSETGTSGKDTQY
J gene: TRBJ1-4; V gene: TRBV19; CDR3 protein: ASNPTGGADEKLF
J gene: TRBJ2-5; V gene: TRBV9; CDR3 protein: ASSVGLAGVAETQY
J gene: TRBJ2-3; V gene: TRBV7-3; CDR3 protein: ASSEGLAVTDTQY
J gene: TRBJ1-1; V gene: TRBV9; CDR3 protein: ASSVVQDAEAF
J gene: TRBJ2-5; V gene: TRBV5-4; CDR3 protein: ASSVPGASGIGETQY
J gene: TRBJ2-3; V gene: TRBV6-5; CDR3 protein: ASTSSGTRTDTQY
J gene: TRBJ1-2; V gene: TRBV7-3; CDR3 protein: ASSLGQGSGYT
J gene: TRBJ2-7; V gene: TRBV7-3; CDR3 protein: ASSPEAGHYEQY
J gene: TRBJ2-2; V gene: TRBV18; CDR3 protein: ASSQRLAGGTGELF
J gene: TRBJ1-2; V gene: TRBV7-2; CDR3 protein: ASSRADRGNGYT
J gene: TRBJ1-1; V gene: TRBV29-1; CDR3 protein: SGGWGRELMNTEAF
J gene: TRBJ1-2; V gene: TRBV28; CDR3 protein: ASSSPTTVTYGYT
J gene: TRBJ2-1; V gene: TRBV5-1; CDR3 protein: ASSLYLQGNENEQF
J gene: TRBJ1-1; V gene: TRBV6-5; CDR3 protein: ASSFGQNTEAF
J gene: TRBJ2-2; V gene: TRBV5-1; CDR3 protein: ASSPGQPLKNTGELF
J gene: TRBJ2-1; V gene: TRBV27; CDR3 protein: ASSRRPGGPNEQF
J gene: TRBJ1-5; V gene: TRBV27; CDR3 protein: ASSLYLQNSNQPQH
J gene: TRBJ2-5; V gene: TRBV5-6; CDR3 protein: ASSLSPSTSGGETQY
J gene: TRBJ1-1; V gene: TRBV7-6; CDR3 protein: ASSLSSGQRMNTEAF
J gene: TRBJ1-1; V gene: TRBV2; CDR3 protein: ASSVMWGDTEAF
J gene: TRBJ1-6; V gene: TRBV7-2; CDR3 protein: ASSLFGQGLSPLH
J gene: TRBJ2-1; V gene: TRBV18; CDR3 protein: ASSPIPTGSGNEQF
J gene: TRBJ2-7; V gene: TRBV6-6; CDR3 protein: ASAARQGLNEQY
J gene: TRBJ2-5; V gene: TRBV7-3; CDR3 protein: ASSPGTGWETQY
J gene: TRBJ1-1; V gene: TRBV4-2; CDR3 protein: ASSQELGDRGMNTEAF
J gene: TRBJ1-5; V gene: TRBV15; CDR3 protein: ATSRDVGRHNQPQH
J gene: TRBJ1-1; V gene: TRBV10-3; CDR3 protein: AITRTGEENTEAF
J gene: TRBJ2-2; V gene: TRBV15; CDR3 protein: ATSGPYTGELF
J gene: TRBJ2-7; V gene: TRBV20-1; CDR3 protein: SPGTSNEQY
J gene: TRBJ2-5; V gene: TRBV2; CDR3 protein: ASSFDRRETQY
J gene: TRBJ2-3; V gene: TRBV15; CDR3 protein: ATSRDVAAGTDTQY
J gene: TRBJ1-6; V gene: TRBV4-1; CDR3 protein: ASSQDAGVNSPLH
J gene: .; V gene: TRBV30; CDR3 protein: ASGPRGAYEQY
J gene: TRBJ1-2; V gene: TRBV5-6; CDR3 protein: ASSLDGLRAVGYT
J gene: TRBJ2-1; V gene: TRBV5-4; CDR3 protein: ASSLQVSSYNEQF
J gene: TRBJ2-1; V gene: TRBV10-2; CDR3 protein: ASSAPWTSGVHNEQF
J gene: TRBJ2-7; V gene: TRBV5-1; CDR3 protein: ASSLAGTPEGEQY